These T cell receptor beta chains were read from a single sample in a study of long-term antiretroviral therapy in people with HIV. Repertoires were generated with immunoSEQ multiplex PCR, while TCRdb's copy carries only in-frame clones and drops some. The data show over 15,000 clones, roughly four fifths seen once. This specimen was unsorted PBMCs, taken 0.3 years after starting antiretroviral therapy. Receptors originate from a man younger than 30 with HIV. CDR3s leave out the opening cysteine and the closing phenylalanine or tryptophan. D genes are given only for firm matches.

TRBD1 TRBV9 ASSPTGVNQPQH
TRBD1 TRBV25-1 ASTGTGANTIY
- TRBV11-2 ASSLQETQY
- TRBV18 ASSGGTTDTQY
- TRBV19 ASSLGASRNTIY
TRBD1 TRBV5-1 ASSRDRANTGELF
- TRBV4-1 ASSQEGRGGNGYT
- TRBV2 ASMWGTGELF
- TRBV21-1 ASSKTRPPSDTIY
TRBD1 TRBV5-1 ASSIGQGVFEQY
TRBD2 TRBV5-1 ASSALAGGEETQY
- TRBV4-1 ASSQDPFPYEQY
TRBD1 TRBV18 ASSPTGTGGEETQY
- TRBV2 ASSPQALGASEKLF
- TRBV6-1 ASSQLAGDNQPQH
- TRBV2 ASRGPLGTRYGYT
- TRBV7-3 ASSLVGGEQF
TRBD2 TRBV11-2 ASSQGLADNTGELF
- TRBV7-2 ASRSLRGWHSPLH
- TRBV11-2 ASSLDSEGGTEAF
TRBD1 TRBV10-3 AISGTGGTGSVGTEAF
TRBD2 TRBV6-5 ASSYDTSGGKTQY
TRBD2 TRBV5-1 ASSKGLAPHNEQF
- TRBV4-1 ASSQDAGGLGTEAF